This T cell receptor beta chain came from a study of cytomegalovirus exposure and HLA in healthy donors. The primer mix had 60 Vbeta and 13 Jbeta primers. Per the authors' pipeline: There were about 80 million unique TCR beta chains by a later count, and around 10 million of them were shared. Here immunoSEQ multiplex PCR was the method, and the copy in TCRdb shows in-frame clones only, minus some. V, J and clone size are those of that table, while D and trimming were read from the DNA. The sample lists about 200,000 clones, approximately 78% seen once, with approximately 6.5% in the top ten. The study's findings and limits: Researchers reported in a later analysis that common viral pathogens appeared linked to several top clusters.

This CDR3 contains 12 residues. From germline, CDR1 is SGHRS and CDR2 YFSETQ. The ends lost 0 bases at V and 6 bases at J; junction bases unmatched: 0. This clone was seen only a few times. Its antigen is still unknown. The sequencing sample was made of PBMCs. The chain uses TRBV5-1 and TRBJ2-7; 7 bases agree with TRBD1. This TCR came from a woman between 50 and 59 years old in good health and CMV-seropositive. This CDR3 is CASSLDRGEQYF. In nucleotides, the CDR3 is TGCGCCAGCAGCTTGGACAGGGGCGAGCAGTACTTC.